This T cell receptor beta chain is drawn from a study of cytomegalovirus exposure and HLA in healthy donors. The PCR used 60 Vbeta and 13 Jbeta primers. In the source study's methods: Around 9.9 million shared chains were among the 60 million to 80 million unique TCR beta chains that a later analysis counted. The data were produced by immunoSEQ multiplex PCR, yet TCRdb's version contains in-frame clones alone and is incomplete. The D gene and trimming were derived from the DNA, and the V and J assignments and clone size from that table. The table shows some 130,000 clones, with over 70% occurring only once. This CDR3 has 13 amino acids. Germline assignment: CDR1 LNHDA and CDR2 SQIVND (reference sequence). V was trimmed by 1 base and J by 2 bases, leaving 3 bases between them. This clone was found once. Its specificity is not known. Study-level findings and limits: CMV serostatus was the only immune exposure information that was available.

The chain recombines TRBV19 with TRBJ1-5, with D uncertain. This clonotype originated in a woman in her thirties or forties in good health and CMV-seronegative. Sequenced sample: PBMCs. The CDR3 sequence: CASSIGGNQPQHF. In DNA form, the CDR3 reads TGTGCCAGTAGTATAGGCGGCAATCAGCCCCAGCATTTT.